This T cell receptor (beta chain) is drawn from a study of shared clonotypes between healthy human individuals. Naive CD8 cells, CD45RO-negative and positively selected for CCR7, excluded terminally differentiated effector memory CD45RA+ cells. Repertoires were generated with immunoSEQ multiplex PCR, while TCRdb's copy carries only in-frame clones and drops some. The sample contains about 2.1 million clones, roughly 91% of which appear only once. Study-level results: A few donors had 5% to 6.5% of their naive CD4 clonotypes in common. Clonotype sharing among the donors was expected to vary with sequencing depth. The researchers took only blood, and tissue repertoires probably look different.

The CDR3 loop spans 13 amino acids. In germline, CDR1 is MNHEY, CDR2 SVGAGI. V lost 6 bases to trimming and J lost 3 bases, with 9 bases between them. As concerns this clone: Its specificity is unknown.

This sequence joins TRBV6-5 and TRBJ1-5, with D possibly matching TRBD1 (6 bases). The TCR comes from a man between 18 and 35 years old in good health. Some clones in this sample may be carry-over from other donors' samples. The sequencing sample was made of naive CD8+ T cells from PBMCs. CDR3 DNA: TGTGCCAGCAGGGACAGAATCAATCAGCCCCAGCATTTT. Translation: CASRDRINQPQHF.